This T cell receptor (beta chain) was found in a study of blood T cell repertoires in COVID-19. At the level of the study: The samples span acute and convalescent COVID-19 from the United States, Italy and Spain. PBMCs, B-cell-depleted T cells, or T cells provided the cDNA or gDNA that made up the material.

The germline V and J ends were trimmed by 3 bases and 0 bases, with 15 bases remaining between them. The CDR3 has 17 amino acids. Germline CDR1 LGHDT, CDR2 YNNKEL (reference sequence). Per the original methods: Reference gene primer amplification yielded estimated nucleated cell counts. Libraries were prepared by immunoSEQ multiplex PCR; TCRdb keeps only in-frame clonotypes and omits some of them. The V and J calls and the clone size are those of that table, but D and trimming were determined from the DNA. The sample contains over 200,000 clones, under 90% of which appear only once. The source of this sequence is a woman aged 80 or over with COVID-19, enrolled during active disease. The sample was peripheral blood. V usage is TRBV3-1 (or the pseudogene TRBV3-2) and J usage is TRBJ1-3; tentatively, D is TRBD1 (6 bases). The CDR3 protein is CASSQLTGALSGNTIYF. Here the CDR3 DNA reads TGTGCCAGCAGCCAGCTGACAGGAGCACTCTCTGGAAACACCATATATTTT.